This is a list of T cell receptor beta chains from one sample in a study of spatial heterogeneity in lung cancer. MiXCR, run by TCRdb on the 5' RACE reads, gives a single entry per CDR3 protein. In the table there are tens of thousands of distinct CDR3 sequences, 10% to 15% of which are singletons. Sequenced here: PBMCs, sampled at surgery. The receptor source for this set is a male donor with early-stage non-small cell lung cancer. CDR3s include the opening cysteine and the closing phenylalanine or tryptophan. The D gene is left open where the match is weak. Size values are once, few and many counts, or a class for expanded clones, and some rows have none.

TRBJ2-5 | - | few | TRBV7-9 | 13 | CASSLDTEETQYF | TGTGCCAGCAGCTTAGACACTGAAGAGACCCAGTACTTC
TRBJ1-1 | TRBD1 | many | TRBV29-1 | 14 | CSVGETGGGTEAFF | TGCAGCGTTGGTGAGACAGGGGGCGGTACTGAAGCTTTCTTT
TRBJ1-2 | TRBD1 | - | TRBV6-1 | 15 | CASSPLGQGVYGYTF | TGTGCCAGCAGCCCTTTGGGGCAGGGGGTATATGGCTACACCTTC
TRBJ2-1 | TRBD2 | many | TRBV10-1 | 14 | CASSELAGDNEQFF | TGCGCCAGCAGTGAACTAGCGGGAGACAATGAGCAGTTCTTC
TRBJ2-1 | TRBD1 | few | TRBV12-3/TRBV12-4 | 15 | CASSTTGGGYNEQFF | TGTGCCAGCAGTACTACAGGGGGAGGCTACAATGAGCAGTTCTTC
TRBJ2-1 | TRBD1 | many | TRBV5-1 | 15 | CASSPGDRPGGEQFF | TGCGCCAGCAGCCCCGGGGACAGGCCCGGAGGTGAGCAGTTCTTC
TRBJ1-2 | - | many | TRBV12-3/TRBV12-4 | 15 | CASSISTGRNYGYTF | TGTGCCAGCAGTATTAGTACAGGCCGTAACTATGGCTACACCTTC
TRBJ1-2 | - | - | TRBV7-9 | 14 | CASSPEEGNYGYTF | TGTGCCAGCAGCCCAGAGGAGGGAAACTATGGCTACACCTTC
TRBJ2-1 | TRBD2 | few | TRBV5-1 | 20 | CASSLAYTAWLAGGANEQFF | TGCGCCAGCAGCTTGGCCTATACCGCTTGGCTAGCGGGAGGCGCCAATGAGCAGTTCTTC
TRBJ2-5 | - | - | TRBV14 | 14 | CASSSREFQETQYF | TGTGCCAGCAGCTCCCGGGAATTCCAAGAGACCCAGTACTTC
TRBJ2-3 | - | - | TRBV24-1 | 15 | CATSDPTTSSNTQYF | TGTGCCACCAGTGACCCTACGACTAGTTCAAATACGCAGTATTTT
TRBJ2-3 | TRBD2 | - | TRBV2 | 13 | CASSPGGWDTQYF | TGTGCCAGCTCGCCGGGAGGGTGGGATACGCAGTATTTT
TRBJ2-5 | TRBD1 | few | TRBV3-1 | 15 | CASSPQKGGVETQYF | TGTGCCAGCAGCCCCCAAAAAGGGGGCGTGGAGACCCAGTACTTC
TRBJ1-2 | - | many | TRBV29-1 | 15 | CSVPYRDTANYGYTF | TGCAGCGTCCCCTACCGGGACACAGCTAACTATGGCTACACCTTC
TRBJ2-5 | TRBD1 | - | TRBV7-9 | 14 | CASSFGTAQETQYF | TGTGCCAGCAGCTTCGGGACAGCTCAAGAGACCCAGTACTTC
TRBJ2-1 | TRBD2 | - | TRBV2 | 15 | CASSATSGGMNEQIF | TGTGCCAGCAGCGCAACTAGCGGGGGGATGAATGAGCAGATCTTC
TRBJ2-2 | TRBD1 | - | TRBV7-9 | 16 | CASSSPSTGWNGELFF | TGTGCCAGCAGCTCCCCCTCGACAGGGTGGAACGGGGAGCTGTTTTTT
TRBJ1-2 | TRBD1 | medium-sized | TRBV9 | 16 | CASSPGTGGAGYGYTF | TGTGCCAGCAGCCCCGGGACAGGGGGCGCGGGGTATGGCTACACCTTC
TRBJ1-4 | - | many | TRBV7-8 | 15 | CASSEEQGTNEKLFF | TGTGCCAGCAGCGAGGAGCAGGGAACTAATGAAAAACTGTTTTTT
TRBJ1-2 | TRBD1 | - | TRBV6-2/TRBV6-3 | 13 | CASTGQGLYGYTF | TGTGCCAGCACGGGACAGGGGCTCTATGGCTACACCTTC
TRBJ2-3 | - | many | TRBV6-1 | 10 | CASRETTQYF | TGTGCCAGCAGAGAGACTACGCAGTATTTT
TRBJ1-4 | TRBD1 | few | TRBV30 | 14 | CAWSYRGANEKLFF | TGTGCCTGGAGTTACAGGGGAGCTAATGAAAAACTGTTTTTT
TRBJ2-3 | TRBD2 | - | TRBV30 | 15 | CAWSVASGKADTQYF | TGTGCCTGGAGTGTGGCTAGCGGGAAAGCAGATACGCAGTATTTT
TRBJ2-7 | - | few | TRBV5-1 | 13 | CASSLGGVYEQYF | TGCGCCAGCAGCTTGGGAGGGGTCTACGAGCAGTACTTC
TRBJ2-5 | - | - | TRBV5-1 | 13 | CASSLRGVATQYF | TGCGCCAGCAGCTTACGAGGGGTAGCGACCCAGTACTTC
TRBJ1-6 | - | - | TRBV7-9 | 14 | CASSLPPLNSPLHF | TGTGCCAGCAGCTTACCGCCTTTGAATTCACCCCTCCACTTT
TRBJ1-4 | TRBD1 | - | TRBV15 | 14 | CATSREQGAEKLFF | TGTGCCACCAGCAGAGAACAGGGGGCTGAAAAACTGTTTTTT
TRBJ2-5 | - | - | TRBV6-2/TRBV6-3 | 14 | CASTLARAQETQYF | TGTGCCAGCACCCTCGCCAGGGCCCAAGAGACCCAGTACTTC
TRBJ2-7 | - | many | TRBV5-6 | 12 | CASSLQNYEQYF | TGTGCCAGCAGCTTGCAAAACTACGAGCAGTACTTC
TRBJ2-2 | TRBD2 | - | TRBV10-1 | 13 | CASSSGRAGELFF | TGCGCCAGCAGCAGCGGGAGGGCCGGGGAGCTGTTTTTT
TRBJ1-1 | - | - | TRBV3-1 | 14 | CASSGGGIGSEAFF | TGTGCCAGCAGCGGAGGGGGGATCGGCTCTGAAGCTTTCTTT
TRBJ2-1 | - | many | TRBV12-3/TRBV12-4 | 12 | CASSRTGNEQFF | TGTGCCAGCAGTCGGACTGGGAATGAGCAGTTCTTC
TRBJ2-7 | - | few | TRBV13 | 13 | CASSTGSLNEQYF | TGTGCCAGCAGCACCGGGAGTTTGAACGAGCAGTACTTC
TRBJ2-7 | - | few | TRBV29-1 | 13 | CSVVEGIGYEQYF | TGCAGCGTTGTGGAGGGAATTGGCTACGAGCAGTACTTC
TRBJ2-1 | TRBD2 | few | TRBV7-2 | 14 | CASSLAGGPFEQFF | TGTGCCAGCAGCTTAGCGGGAGGGCCATTTGAGCAGTTCTTC
TRBJ2-2 | - | many | TRBV6-1 | 14 | CASSEPTGPGELFF | TGTGCCAGCAGTGAACCTACAGGGCCCGGGGAGCTGTTTTTT
TRBJ2-3 | - | - | TRBV10-3 | 14 | CAISGQGGTDTQYF | TGTGCCATCAGTGGTCAGGGCGGCACAGATACGCAGTATTTT
TRBJ2-3 | - | many | TRBV7-9 | 17 | CASSNNLGSSSTDTQYF | TGTGCCAGCAGCAACAACCTCGGGTCATCTAGCACAGATACGCAGTATTTT